The present entry profiles one T cell receptor (beta chain) with its context. The CDR3 totals 15 residues. Losses at the gene ends were 5 bases for V and 3 bases for J; bases not matched to a gene: 7. CDR1 is KGHDR and CDR2 is SFDVKD in the germline V gene. This sample was included in a study of blood T cell repertoires in COVID-19. Per the original data handling: For nucleated cells, counts were estimated from reference gene primer amplification. Sequencing used immunoSEQ multiplex PCR; TCRdb keeps in-frame clones, though not all of them. V, J and clone size derive from that table, while D and trimming were established from the DNA sequence. The sample carries around 250,000 clones, 85% to 90% recorded once. The participants were between about 18 and 89 years old and came from under 25 US areas. Cohorts were determined from participant-reported clinical history.

The specimen was PBMCs or T cells enriched from blood (not recorded which). The source of this sequence is a man younger than 35 who had recovered from COVID-19. V and J are TRBV24-1 and TRBJ2-3; TRBD2 aligns across 7 bases. CDR3 in amino acids: CATSVGGIGTDTQYF. DNA of the CDR3: TGTGCCACCAGTGTGGGGGGGATAGGTACAGATACGCAGTATTTT.